The 20 T cell receptor beta chains listed next were all sequenced from one sample in a study of blood T cell repertoires in COVID-19. Using immunoSEQ multiplex PCR, the repertoire was profiled, and TCRdb retains in-frame clones only, with some absent. The sample has roughly 250,000 clones, approximately 92% seen once. The sample consisted of peripheral blood. These receptors were taken from a person aged 18-35 years with COVID-19, enrolled during active disease.

This clone was seen only once. The chain couples TRBV3-1 (or the pseudogene TRBV3-2) to TRBJ2-7, with 9 nucleotides matching TRBD2. V dropped 1 base and J dropped 3; count of bases not matched to a gene: 7. The CDR3 totals 16 residues. Germline loops: CDR1 LGHDT, CDR2 YNNKEL (reference sequence). The CDR3: CASSQAPVAGVYEQYF. The CDR3 nucleotides are TGTGCCAGCAGCCAAGCGCCCGTAGCGGGAGTCTACGAGCAGTACTTC.

The rearrangement joins TRBV7-9 to TRBJ2-1, with D perhaps matching TRBD1 (6 bases). The CDR3 is made up of 14 amino acids. CDR1 and CDR2 from the germline V gene are SEHNR and FQNEAQ (reference sequence). V was pared by 8 bases and J by 1 base, with 12 bases between. The CDR3 spells CASQGPRSYNEQFF. The CDR3 coding sequence is TGTGCCAGCCAGGGGCCCCGTTCCTACAATGAGCAGTTCTTC.

This rearrangement joins TRBV9 to TRBJ2-7; the D gene is possibly TRBD1 (6 bases). CDR3 length: 14 residues. The V gene's germline CDR1 is SGDLS and CDR2 YYNGEE. V lost 2 bases and J lost 5, with 14 bases in between. The CDR3 bases are TGTGCCAGCAGCGTTACAGGGAATTCCCACGAGCAGTACTTC. Translated: CASSVTGNSHEQYF.

This chain uses TRBV9 with TRBJ2-2; possibly TRBD2 for D (5 bases). In germline, CDR1 is SGDLS, CDR2 YYNGEE. Trimming pared 0 bases from V and 5 bases from J, leaving 11 bases between. The CDR3 has 15 residues. CDR3 nucleotide sequence: TGTGCCAGCAGCGTAGAACCGGGGTGGACCGGGGAGCTGTTTTTT. It encodes CASSVEPGWTGELFF.

This clone occurred a few times. CDR3 sequence (DNA): TGTGCCACCGGACAGGGAAACACCATATATTTT. It is translated as CATGQGNTIYF. The genes are TRBV25-1 and TRBJ1-3; D might be TRBD1 (6 bases). CDR1 is MGHDK and CDR2 is SYGVNS in the germline V gene. Trimming cost V 10 bases and J 4 bases, with 8 bases left between them. The CDR3 covers 11 residues.

This chain connects TRBV7-9 to TRBJ2-2, with D possibly being TRBD2 (6 bases). The CDR3 consists of 14 residues. V shed 8 bases and J shed 2 bases, with 12 bases lying between them. Germline V lookup: CDR1 SEHNR, CDR2 FQNEAQ (reference sequence). CDR3 coding DNA: TGTGCCAGCGACTCAGCGGGTAACACCGGGGAGCTGTTTTTT. This sequence encodes CASDSAGNTGELFF.

J is TRBJ1-6 and V is TRBV4-3, with D unresolved. This CDR3 is 13 amino acids long. The V gene lost 1 base and the J gene lost 7 bases, with 5 bases spanning the gap. The germline V gene encodes CDR1 LGHNA and CDR2 YSLEER. In DNA, the CDR3 is TGCGCCAGCAGCCAAGCTGGCAATTCACCCCTCCACTTT. It translates to CASSQAGNSPLHF.

This clone came up a few times. The gene calls are TRBV15 and TRBJ1-2, with D possibly TRBD1 on 6 matching bases. Germline values: CDR1 LNHNV, CDR2 YYDKDF (reference sequence). Deletions cut 0 bases from V and 8 bases from J, with 13 bases between. This CDR3 is built from 14 residues. CDR3 sequence: CATSRDRAGEGYTF. The CDR3 coding sequence is TGTGCCACCAGCAGAGATAGGGCAGGGGAAGGCTACACCTTC.

The chain recombines TRBV29-1 with TRBJ2-2; 11 bases line up with TRBD2. The CDR3 is 15 amino acids. Trimming took 4 bases from V and 4 from J; bases not matched to a gene: 5. Germline CDR1 and CDR2: SQVTM and ANQGSEA. The CDR3 here is CSVVLAGGLTGELFF. The CDR3 coding sequence is TGCAGCGTTGTCCTAGCGGGAGGTCTCACCGGGGAGCTGTTTTTT.

This chain joins TRBV27 and TRBJ2-2; 9 bases map to TRBD1. Looked up from germline, CDR1 is MNHEY and CDR2 is SMNVEV (reference sequence). J was trimmed by 6 bases and V by 4 bases; bases with no gene match: 9. The CDR3 runs to 16 residues. The CDR3 here is CASSSQWTGEAGELFF. The CDR3, as DNA: TGTGCCAGCAGTTCTCAATGGACAGGGGAGGCCGGGGAGCTGTTTTTT.

The genes are TRBV5-4 and TRBJ2-5; 7 nucleotides match TRBD2. Germline V gene sequence: CDR1 SGHNT, CDR2 YYREEE (reference sequence). V lost 4 bases, J lost 9 bases, and 21 bases stayed unmatched. The CDR3 loop spans 17 amino acids. The CDR3 DNA follows: TGTGCCAGCAGCCCGGTTCGGGGAGCGGGACTCCGGCTGGCCCAGTACTTC. This gives the protein CASSPVRGAGLRLAQYF. The full variable domain, with the rest looked up from reference TRBV5-4 and TRBJ2-5, is ETGVTQSPTHLIKTRGQQVTLRCSSQSGHNTVSWYQQALGQGPQFIFQYYREEENGRGNFPPRFSGLQFPNYSSELNVNALELDDSALYLCASSPVRGAGLRLAQYFGPGTRLLVL.

The V and J genes are TRBV27 and TRBJ2-1, with 10 positions matching TRBD2. The CDR3 totals 18 residues. Losses at the gene ends were 2 bases for V and 5 bases for J; bases not matched to a gene: 12. Germline assignment: CDR1 MNHEY and CDR2 SMNVEV (reference sequence). Here the CDR3 DNA reads TGTGCCAGCAGTTTAAGAGGCGGTGCTAGCGGGGGCCACAATGAGCAGTTCTTC. It codes for CASSLRGGASGGHNEQFF.

V and J are TRBV15 and TRBJ2-3, with TRBD2 matching 9 bases. The CDR3 covers 16 residues. Germline assignment: CDR1 LNHNV and CDR2 YYDKDF (reference sequence). V trimming: 3 bases; J trimming: 4 bases; junction bases outside the gene matches: 8. CDR3 loop: CATSSLAGRNPDTQYF. CDR3 nucleotide sequence: TGTGCCACCAGCAGTCTAGCGGGAAGGAATCCAGATACGCAGTATTTT.

V and J are TRBV7-2 and TRBJ2-7; TRBD2 matches at 7 bases. This CDR3 has 14 residues. The ends lost 1 base at V and 4 bases at J; junction bases unmatched: 4. The germline V gene has CDR1 SGHTA and CDR2 FQGNSA. In DNA form, the CDR3 reads TGTGCCAGCAGCTTAGGGCTAGCGGAGTACGAGCAGTACTTC. Its translation is CASSLGLAEYEQYF.

About this clone: The same CDR3 can be traced to other DNA sequences in this sample. The V call is TRBV29-1, the J call TRBJ2-1; maybe TRBD2 (5 bases). Germline V gives CDR1 SQVTM, CDR2 ANQGSEA. V lost 4 bases to trimming and J lost 7 bases, with 8 bases between them. The CDR3 extends over 11 amino acids. The CDR3, as DNA: TGCAGCGTTGGGAGGTATAATGAGCAGTTCTTC. Residues: CSVGRYNEQFF.

J is TRBJ2-7 and V is TRBV19, with TRBD1 as a possible D gene (6 bases). This CDR3 contains 13 residues. Germline assignment: CDR1 LNHDA and CDR2 SQIVND (reference sequence). The V end lost 5 bases, the J end lost 3 bases, and 11 bases lay between the germline ends. CDR3 residues: CASSYGQLYEQYF. CDR3 sequence (DNA): TGTGCCAGTAGTTATGGACAGCTCTACGAGCAGTACTTC.

The genes are TRBV4-2 and TRBJ2-7; TRBD2 is a possible D gene (7 bases). The ends were cut back, 0 bases at V and 5 bases at J, with 23 bases in the middle. This CDR3 has 18 amino acids. Germline V CDR1 and CDR2: LGHNA, YNFKEQ. CDR3 bases: TGTGCCAGCAGCCAAGAAGTGGCGGGGGCCCTAACCACGGACGAGCAGTACTTC. Translation gives CASSQEVAGALTTDEQYF.

This clone was counted once. Other nucleotide sequences in the sample specify the same CDR3. The chain couples TRBV28 to TRBJ2-5; 8 bases fit TRBD2. CDR1 and CDR2 (germline): MDHEN, SYDVKM. The CDR3 has 13 residues. V dropped 2 bases and J dropped 4; count of bases not matched to a gene: 0. The CDR3 region is CASSLAGGETQYF. The CDR3 coding sequence is TGTGCCAGCAGTTTAGCGGGGGGAGAGACCCAGTACTTC.

The chain carries TRBV5-6 and TRBJ2-1; the D gene is possibly TRBD2 (5 bases). Trimming took 6 bases from V and 2 from J, leaving 21 bases between them. The CDR3 runs to 17 residues. The V gene's germline CDR1 is SGHDT and CDR2 YYEEEE. Here the CDR3 reads CASTNEEGSAAYNEQFF. For the CDR3, the DNA is TGTGCCAGCACCAACGAAGAGGGTAGCGCAGCCTACAATGAGCAGTTCTTC.

The V and J genes are TRBV9 and TRBJ2-2; D possibly corresponds to TRBD1 (5 bases). The ends were cut back, 4 bases at V and 7 bases at J, with 11 bases in the middle. Germline V gene data show CDR1 as SGDLS and CDR2 as YYNGEE. The CDR3 is 13 amino acids. This CDR3 is CASSPWGGGELFF. The CDR3 DNA is TGTGCCAGCAGCCCATGGGGCGGCGGGGAGCTGTTTTTT.